This TCR beta chain was recovered during a study of early T cells in non-severe SARS-CoV-2 infection. Whole-study context: Unsorted whole blood bulk RNA was sequenced, with unpaired chains. General observations from the study: Matching with VDJdb favored anti-spike CD8 responses (missing private and CD4 specificities).

This clonotype was found many times. Its specificity is unknown. Individual cDNA molecules were tagged with unique molecular identifiers. Using its own MiXCR run on the 5' RACE reads, TCRdb lists one record per CDR3 protein. The table includes under 85,000 distinct CDR3 sequences, about 13% detected once. The CDR3 runs 12 residues. V shed 1 base and J shed 3 bases, with 6 bases lying between them. Per germline, CDR1 DFQATT and CDR2 SNEGSKA (reference sequence). The clonotype originates from an adult who was a healthcare worker with PCR-confirmed SARS-CoV-2 infection or an uninfected control (not recorded which). The sequencing sample was made of whole blood. The chain has TRBV20-1 and TRBJ1-2; D is ambiguous. The CDR3 spells CSARVLDYGYTF. CDR3 nucleotide sequence: TGCAGTGCTAGAGTTTTGGACTATGGCTACACCTTC.